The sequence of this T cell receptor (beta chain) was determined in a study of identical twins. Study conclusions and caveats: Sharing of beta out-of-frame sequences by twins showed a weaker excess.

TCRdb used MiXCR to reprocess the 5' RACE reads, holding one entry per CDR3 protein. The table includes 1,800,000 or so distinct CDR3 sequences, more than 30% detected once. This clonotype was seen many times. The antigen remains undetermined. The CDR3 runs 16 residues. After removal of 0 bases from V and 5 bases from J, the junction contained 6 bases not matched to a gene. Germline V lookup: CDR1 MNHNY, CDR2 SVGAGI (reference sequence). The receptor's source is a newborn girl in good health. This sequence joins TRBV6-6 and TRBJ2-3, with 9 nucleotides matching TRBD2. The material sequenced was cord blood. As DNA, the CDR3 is TGTGCCAGCAGTTACTCGAGATCTAGCGGGATAGATACGCAGTATTTT. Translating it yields CASSYSRSSGIDTQYF.